Below are 28 T cell receptor beta chains sequenced from a single sample in a study of T cell responses to AZD1222 COVID-19 vaccine. Profiling relied on immunoSEQ multiplex PCR, and the TCRdb table lists in-frame clones only, not all of them. The sample has roughly 170,000 clones; about 92% are singletons. Sequencing was performed on peripheral blood, taken on day 0 of AZD1222 vaccination. Source of these receptors: an adult in good health.

Here the CDR3 DNA reads TGCGCCAGCAGTGGCCGGGGCGGCGGGGCCAACGTCCTGACTTTC. Residues: CASSGRGGGANVLTF. The V gene is TRBV10-2, the J gene TRBJ2-6; D might be TRBD1 or TRBD2, each matching 5 bases. Germline CDR1 and CDR2: WSHSY and SAAADI. This CDR3 comprises 15 residues. V lost 4 bases to trimming and J lost 4 bases, with 11 bases between them.

The chain joins TRBV18 to TRBJ2-7, with TRBD1 matching 9 bases. V gave up 4 bases and J gave up 4 bases; unmatched junction bases: 8. The CDR3 has 15 amino acids. Germline loops: CDR1 KGHSH, CDR2 LQKENI. The CDR3 nucleotides read TGTGCCAGCTCACTCACCGGGACAGGGTCTTACGAGCAGTACTTC. The encoded protein is CASSLTGTGSYEQYF.

The genes are TRBV24-1 and TRBJ1-2, with D hard to call. Trimming removed 4 bases at V and 2 bases at J, with 7 bases between. The CDR3 has 13 residues. Germline V CDR1 and CDR2: KGHDR, SFDVKD. The CDR3 loop reads CATSEMENYGYTF. Written as DNA, the CDR3 is TGTGCCACCAGTGAAATGGAAAACTATGGCTACACCTTC.

V gene TRBV15 combines with J gene TRBJ1-2; TRBD1 might be the D (6 bases). The germline V gene has CDR1 LNHNV and CDR2 YYDKDF (reference sequence). The germline V and J ends were trimmed by 3 bases and 6 bases, with 14 bases remaining between them. This CDR3 is built from 14 residues. The CDR3 here is CATSRPRGGDGYTF. CDR3 nucleotide sequence: TGTGCCACCAGCAGGCCTCGCGGGGGCGATGGCTACACCTTC. The full variable domain, its missing parts supplied by reference TRBV15 and TRBJ1-2, is DAMVIQNPRYQVTQFGKPVTLSCSQTLNHNVMYWYQQKSSQAPKLLFHYYDKDFNNEADTPDNFQSRRPNTSFCFLDIRSPGLGDTAMYLCATSRPRGGDGYTFGSGTRLTVV.

A remark on this clone: Relative to the germline gene, one junction end is altered; a read error may explain this. The chain uses TRBV7-7 and TRBJ1-6; D gene ambiguous. Germline V gene sequence: CDR1 SSHAT, CDR2 FNYEAQ (reference sequence). The CDR3 sequence is 13 residues long. The CDR3 DNA reads as TGTGCTAGCAGCTTGAACGCGCAGTCACCCCTCCACTTT. Residues: CASSLNAQSPLHF.

A single count supports this clone. The rearrangement joins TRBV11-2 to TRBJ2-3, with 12 bases fitting TRBD2. V gave up 2 bases and J gave up 4 bases; unmatched junction bases: 4. From germline, CDR1 is SGHAT and CDR2 FQNNGV. The CDR3 spans 16 residues. CDR3 bases: TGTGCCAGCAGCTTATCTAGCGGGGGGGTATCAGATACGCAGTATTTT. This codes for CASSLSSGGVSDTQYF.

The rearrangement uses TRBV24-1 and TRBJ2-5; 8 bases fit TRBD1. J was trimmed by 2 bases and V by 4 bases; bases with no gene match: 5. Germline V gene data show CDR1 as KGHDR and CDR2 as SFDVKD. The CDR3 sequence is 15 residues long. CDR3 DNA: TGTGCCACCAGTGACTCCGGGACAGGACAAGAGACCCAGTACTTC. It is translated as CATSDSGTGQETQYF.

The count of this clone is one. The V call is TRBV5-1, the J call TRBJ1-2; unclear D gene. The CDR3 runs 14 residues. Looked up from germline, CDR1 is SGHRS and CDR2 is YFSETQ. V lost 0 bases and J 1 base, leaving 7 bases between the germline ends. In DNA, the CDR3 is TGCGCCAGCAGCTTGGGATCTGTTAACTATGGCTACACCTTC. Translating gives CASSLGSVNYGYTF.

This sequence joins TRBV14 and TRBJ2-7; TRBD2 aligns across 7 bases. The germline V gene encodes CDR1 SGHDN and CDR2 FVKESK. This CDR3 contains 13 residues. Trimming at V came to 1 base and at J to 4 bases, leaving 1 base not matched to a gene. The CDR3 region has the DNA TGTGCCAGCAGCCAAGGGGGGGGATACGAGCAGTACTTC. It encodes CASSQGGGYEQYF.

The rearrangement links TRBV19 to TRBJ2-7, with D maybe TRBD2 (5 bases). This CDR3 comprises 14 residues. Germline CDR1 reads LNHDA; CDR2 reads SQIVND (reference sequence). Trimming removed 9 bases from V and 2 bases from J, with 17 bases in between. CDR3 bases: TGTGCCAGCCGTGTGGGTTGGGGAGCCTACGAGCAGTACTTC. Translation: CASRVGWGAYEQYF.

The chain employs TRBV7-9 and TRBJ2-3; D gene ambiguous. Trimming removed 1 base from V and 2 bases from J, with 22 bases in between. Germline CDR1 reads SEHNR; CDR2 reads FQNEAQ (reference sequence). This CDR3 has 19 residues. The CDR3 DNA sequence: TGTGCCAGCAGCTTAGGGCTACTTGTCGCCAACACTTACACAGATACGCAGTATTTT. Translation: CASSLGLLVANTYTDTQYF. Using reference TRBV7-9 and TRBJ2-3 for the parts outside the CDR3, the full variable domain is DTGVSQNPRHKITKRGQNVTFRCDPISEHNRLYWYRQTLGQGPEFLTYFQNEAQLEKSRLLSDRFSAERPKGSFSTLEIQRTEQGDSAMYLCASSLGLLVANTYTDTQYFGPGTRLTVL.

V is TRBV15 and J is TRBJ2-1, with 7 positions matching TRBD1. This CDR3 contains 14 residues. V shed 6 bases and J 0 bases; nucleotides not matched to a gene: 2. In germline, CDR1 is LNHNV, CDR2 YYDKDF (reference sequence). The CDR3 DNA sequence: TGTGCCACCAGAACAGGGGCCTCCTACAATGAGCAGTTCTTC. Translating gives CATRTGASYNEQFF. The variable domain in full, with the rest retrieved from reference TRBV15 and TRBJ2-1, is DAMVIQNPRYQVTQFGKPVTLSCSQTLNHNVMYWYQQKSSQAPKLLFHYYDKDFNNEADTPDNFQSRRPNTSFCFLDIRSPGLGDTAMYLCATRTGASYNEQFFGPGTRLTVL.

The chain uses TRBV4-3 and TRBJ2-6, with 7 positions matching TRBD1. CDR1 and CDR2 from the germline V gene are LGHNA and YSLEER. Trimming at V came to 2 bases and at J to 1 base, leaving 2 bases not matched to a gene. The CDR3 runs 16 residues. The CDR3 DNA follows: TGCGCCAGCAGCCAAAAGACAGGGTCTGGGGCCAACGTCCTGACTTTC. Protein product: CASSQKTGSGANVLTF.

This chain links TRBV6-2 or TRBV6-3 with TRBJ1-2; D gene unclear. The V end lost 1 base, the J end lost 4 bases, and 16 bases lay between the germline ends. Germline V lookup: CDR1 MNHEY, CDR2 SVGEGT. CDR3 length: 16 residues. As DNA, the CDR3 is TGTGCCAGCAGTTACTATCGGCGCGGAACCACCTATGGCTACACCTTC. It encodes CASSYYRRGTTYGYTF.

The V gene is TRBV18, the J gene TRBJ1-2, with 7 bases aligning to TRBD1. The CDR3 runs to 14 residues. The J segment lost 4 bases and the V segment lost 3 bases, leaving 5 bases of the junction unmatched. Germline V gene lookup returns CDR1 KGHSH and CDR2 LQKENI. DNA of the CDR3: TGTGCCAGCTCACCTAAGACAGGGATCTATGGCTACACCTTC. The encoded protein is CASSPKTGIYGYTF.

The chain uses TRBV18 and TRBJ2-7, with TRBD2 as a possible D gene (6 bases). This CDR3 contains 12 residues. Germline-derived CDR1 and CDR2 are KGHSH and LQKENI. V was shortened by 3 bases and J by 4 bases, with 7 bases between the two germline ends. CDR3 region: CASSPEGYEQYF. DNA for the CDR3: TGTGCCAGCTCACCGGAGGGGTACGAGCAGTACTTC.

Written as DNA, the CDR3 is TGTGCCAGCAGTTACCTTAGCAATCAGCCCCAGCATTTT. This codes for CASSYLSNQPQHF. The V gene is TRBV6-2 or TRBV6-3, the J gene TRBJ1-5; D ambiguous. This CDR3 is 13 amino acids long. Germline V CDR1 and CDR2: MNHEY, SVGEGT. V shed 2 bases and J shed 0 bases, with 2 bases lying between them.

The chain carries TRBV7-9 and TRBJ2-1, with D possibly TRBD2 on 6 matching bases. Looked up from germline, CDR1 is SEHNR and CDR2 is FQNEAQ (reference sequence). This CDR3 spans 16 amino acids. V lost 5 bases and J lost 6, with 20 bases in between. CDR3 residues: CASSRLVGSGSNEQFF. The CDR3 DNA sequence: TGTGCCAGCAGCCGTCTAGTTGGTAGCGGCTCCAATGAGCAGTTCTTC.

This chain joins TRBV20-1 and TRBJ2-3; the D is unclear. Germline V gene data show CDR1 as DFQATT and CDR2 as SNEGSKA (reference sequence). The CDR3 is 10 amino acids. Trimming took off 3 bases at V and 4 bases at J, with 2 bases between the two ends. CDR3 nucleotides: TGCAGTGCTAGTCCAGATACGCAGTATTTT. Protein: CSASPDTQYF.

V usage is TRBV18 and J usage is TRBJ1-1; no definite D call. The ends were cut back, 3 bases at V and 7 bases at J, with 18 bases in the middle. The germline V gene encodes CDR1 KGHSH and CDR2 LQKENI. The CDR3 contains 15 residues. CDR3 amino acids: CASSPFPEERDEAFF. The DNA for the CDR3 is TGTGCCAGCTCACCCTTTCCAGAGGAACGGGATGAAGCTTTCTTT.

This sequence joins TRBV18 and TRBJ2-5; 8 nucleotides line up with TRBD1. Germline CDR1 reads KGHSH; CDR2 reads LQKENI. V shed 1 base and J 2 bases; nucleotides not matched to a gene: 3. The CDR3 has 15 amino acids. Written as DNA, the CDR3 is TGTGCCAGCTCACCACGGGGACAGGCACAAGAGACCCAGTACTTC. Its protein is CASSPRGQAQETQYF.

The chain links TRBV15 to TRBJ2-5; D remains ambiguous. Trimming pared 1 base from V and 2 bases from J, leaving 17 bases between. CDR1 is LNHNV, CDR2 YYDKDF, per germline (reference sequence). The CDR3 contains 17 residues. CDR3 sequence reads: CATSRALVGTQQETQYF. In DNA form, the CDR3 reads TGTGCCACCAGCAGAGCGTTGGTGGGCACACAACAAGAGACCCAGTACTTC.

The V and J genes are TRBV7-2 and TRBJ2-7, with D tentatively TRBD1 (6 bases). The CDR3 covers 15 residues. Trimming took 0 bases from V and 4 from J, leaving 13 bases between them. Germline CDR1 SGHTA, CDR2 FQGNSA. CDR3 in amino acids: CASSLATGTQYEQYF. CDR3 coding DNA: TGTGCCAGCAGCTTAGCGACCGGGACACAATACGAGCAGTACTTC.

J is TRBJ2-1 and V is TRBV9; 7 bases fit TRBD1. Looked up from germline, CDR1 is SGDLS and CDR2 is YYNGEE. The CDR3 sequence is 15 residues long. V lost 0 bases and J lost 4; bases outside the gene matches: 4. The CDR3 protein is CASSVGGRGYNEQFF. The DNA of the CDR3 is TGTGCCAGCAGCGTAGGGGGCAGGGGGTACAATGAGCAGTTCTTC.

V gene TRBV5-1 combines with J gene TRBJ1-6, with TRBD1 matching 7 bases. V was pared by 5 bases and J by 7 bases, with 9 bases of the junction left unmatched. The CDR3 consists of 15 residues. In germline, CDR1 is SGHRS, CDR2 YFSETQ. The CDR3 DNA reads TGCGCCAGCAGTTTAGGGACAGTTGGAAATTCACCCCTCCACTTT. Protein: CASSLGTVGNSPLHF.

This clone was recorded once. CDR3 sequence: CASSDGHHNEKLFF. CDR3 in DNA: TGTGCCAGCAGTGATGGGCACCATAATGAAAAACTGTTTTTT. The rearrangement joins TRBV2 to TRBJ1-4; D is uncertain. CDR3 length: 14 residues. CDR1 and CDR2 from the germline V gene are SNHLY and FYNNEI. V was shortened by 3 bases and J by 4 bases, with 9 bases between the two germline ends.

V gene TRBV5-6 combines with J gene TRBJ2-5; D unresolved. The ends were cut back, 0 bases at V and 3 bases at J, with 12 bases in the middle. Germline CDR1 reads SGHDT; CDR2 reads YYEEEE. The CDR3 has 15 amino acids. CDR3 sequence (DNA): TGTGCCAGCAGCTTGGATGTGTCAACGGAAGAGACCCAGTACTTC. It translates to CASSLDVSTEETQYF.

The rearrangement uses TRBV6-2 or TRBV6-3 and TRBJ1-2; D might be TRBD1 (5 bases). The CDR3 is 11 residues long. CDR1 is MNHEY and CDR2 is SVGEGT in the germline V gene. V lost 2 bases to trimming and J lost 10 bases, with 8 bases between them. DNA for the CDR3: TGTGCCAGCAGTTACGGCAGGGTCTACACCTTC. Translated, it gives CASSYGRVYTF.